Sequencing of this T cell receptor (beta chain) was carried out in a study of blood T cell repertoires in COVID-19. Libraries were prepared by immunoSEQ multiplex PCR; TCRdb keeps only in-frame clonotypes and omits some of them. The sample has about 150,000 clones, more than 85% seen once. Sequenced sample: peripheral blood. The receptor's source is an elderly woman with COVID-19, enrolled during active disease.

For the CDR3, the DNA is TGTGCCAGCAGCCCTACGACAGGGCTCAACACCGGGGAGCTGTTTTTT. Translation: CASSPTTGLNTGELFF. V usage is TRBV7-3 and J usage is TRBJ2-2, with TRBD1 matching 7 bases. Germline V gene sequence: CDR1 SGHTA, CDR2 FQGTGA. J was trimmed by 2 bases and V by 5 bases; bases with no gene match: 8. The CDR3 totals 16 residues.